This T cell receptor (beta chain) was identified during a study of OX40 agonist ivuxolimab in advanced cancers. On the study more broadly: Patients receiving dose escalation had hepatocellular carcinoma, melanoma, renal cell or head and neck cancer.

As concerns this clone: The antigen remains undetermined.

Points from the study as a whole: At 0.1-3.0 mg/kg, partial responders had clonal expansion among the lowest observed. Expanded clones were, on average, more numerous in CD8+ T cells than in CD4+.

V lost 4 bases, J lost 4 bases, and 16 bases lay in between. The CDR3 runs 15 residues. Germline V gives CDR1 PRHDT, CDR2 FYEKMQ (reference sequence). The protocol was immunoSEQ multiplex PCR, while the TCRdb copy is restricted to in-frame clones and leaves out a portion. The profile shows 45,000 to 60,000 clones, less than 90% of them singletons. J is TRBJ1-2 and V is TRBV13; D is possibly TRBD1 (5 bases). This TCR was recovered from an adult with an advanced solid tumor such as melanoma, head and neck, liver or kidney cancer. Source: CD4+ or CD8+ T cells sorted from blood, taken in a trial of the OX40 agonist ivuxolimab. The CDR3 nucleotides are TGTGCCAGCAGCTCACAGACCCGAGGGGCCTATGGCTACACCTTC. Protein sequence: CASSSQTRGAYGYTF.